Reported below is one T cell receptor beta chain. The record originates from a study of cytomegalovirus exposure and HLA in healthy donors. CDR3 length equals 15 residues. Trimming left V 0 bases short and J 1 base short, with 8 bases between. Germline assignment: CDR1 SGDLS and CDR2 YYNGEE. PCR was performed using 60 Vbeta and 13 Jbeta primers. Here immunoSEQ multiplex PCR was the method, and the copy in TCRdb shows in-frame clones only, minus some. The sample includes 170,000 or so clones, roughly 77% seen only once; the top ten take 1%. This receptor was identified in a woman aged 50 to 65 in good health and CMV-seropositive. V and J are TRBV9 and TRBJ1-3; perhaps TRBD1 as D (5 bases). The specimen sequenced was PBMCs. The CDR3 spells CASSVEGLSGNTIYF. The CDR3 region has the DNA TGTGCCAGCAGCGTAGAGGGGTTATCTGGAAACACCATATATTTT.